A single T cell receptor beta chain is shown here with its context. Its cognate antigen is unknown. This entry comes from a study of T cell clones after liver transplantation. Study information: TCRbeta sequencing after a pre-transplant mixed lymphocyte reaction identified graft-donor-reactive clones, later tracked in post-transplant blood. Samples came pre-transplant, pre-randomization before withdrawal, and post-randomization after withdrawal ended.

Overall study results and limits: Post-transplant, graft-donor-reactive CD4 TCRbeta sequences in blood dropped significantly in most of the 8 subjects. Donor-reactive sequences fell more than third party-reactive ones, suggesting partial deletion.

The CDR3 consists of 16 residues. V shed 1 base and J 6 bases; nucleotides not matched to a gene: 7. CDR1 MGHRA and CDR2 YSYEKL come from the germline V gene. Sequencing used immunoSEQ multiplex PCR; TCRdb keeps in-frame clones, though not all of them. The sample includes approximately 22,000 clones, around 93% of them seen just once. The clonotype originates from a human patient who received a liver transplant. Some T cells here may be from the graft donor. The material was CD8+ T cells from blood, obtained roughly 26 months after liver transplant. The gene calls are TRBV4-1 and TRBJ2-7; 12 nucleotides match TRBD2. CDR3 residues: CASSQGETSGRSEQYF. CDR3 in DNA: TGCGCCAGCAGCCAAGGGGAGACTAGCGGGAGAAGCGAGCAGTACTTC.